The 21 T cell receptor beta chains below come from one sample, sequenced in a study of blood T cell repertoires in COVID-19. Only in-frame clones appear in the TCRdb table, and some are missing; sequencing was by immunoSEQ multiplex PCR. The data contain about 92,000 clones, under 85% of them singletons. Input material: peripheral blood. The receptor set was obtained from a human donor in a cohort sampled during active COVID-19.

The rearrangement joins TRBV7-2 to TRBJ1-1, with 7 bases identical to TRBD1. The length of the CDR3 is 14 residues. V was clipped by 5 bases and J by 11 bases; unmatched bases: 14. Germline CDR1 and CDR2: SGHTA and FQGNSA. CDR3 sequence reads: CASSPTGEGPHAFF. The CDR3 DNA follows: TGTGCCAGCAGCCCAACAGGGGAAGGACCCCACGCTTTCTTT.

The V gene is TRBV28, the J gene TRBJ2-5, with 8 bases matching TRBD2. The CDR3 is made up of 14 amino acids. The V gene end was trimmed by 6 bases and the J gene end by 1 base; junction bases not matched to a gene: 4. Germline values: CDR1 MDHEN, CDR2 SYDVKM. The CDR3 loop reads CASSPLAVQETQYF. The CDR3 DNA follows: TGTGCCAGCAGCCCACTAGCGGTCCAAGAGACCCAGTACTTC.

This clone appeared once. The chain combines TRBV29-1 with TRBJ2-2; 7 bases line up with TRBD1. Per the germline V gene, CDR1 is SQVTM and CDR2 is ANQGSEA. J gave up 7 bases and V 1 base, and 6 bases lay outside the gene matches. This CDR3 is 14 amino acids long. The CDR3, as DNA: TGCAGCGTTGAAGCTACAGGGGTGCACGGGGAGCTGTTTTTT. It specifies CSVEATGVHGELFF.

This chain uses TRBV7-8 with TRBJ1-5; 7 positions agree with TRBD1. This CDR3 comprises 14 residues. Looked up from germline, CDR1 is SGHVS and CDR2 is FQNEAQ. J lost 6 bases, V lost 3 bases, and 5 bases had no gene match. The CDR3: CASSLGQHTQPQHF. CDR3 sequence (DNA): TGTGCCAGCAGCTTGGGACAGCATACTCAGCCCCAGCATTTT.

The rearrangement uses TRBV29-1 and TRBJ1-2; tentatively, D is TRBD1 (6 bases). CDR3 length: 15 residues. Germline V gene data show CDR1 as SQVTM and CDR2 as ANQGSEA. Deletions cut 1 base from V and 3 bases from J, with 15 bases between. The CDR3 here is CSVEVLGRGDYGYTF. CDR3 nucleotides: TGCAGCGTTGAAGTACTGGGCAGGGGAGACTATGGCTACACCTTC.

CDR3 DNA sequence: TGTGCCAGCAGCGTAGAGGGACAGGGGTTAAACGAGCAGTACTTC. Amino acids: CASSVEGQGLNEQYF. This chain uses TRBV9 with TRBJ2-7, with TRBD1 identical over 10 bases. The length of the CDR3 is 15 residues. V shed 0 bases, J shed 5 bases, and the junction held 5 bases outside the gene matches. Germline values: CDR1 SGDLS, CDR2 YYNGEE.

The J gene is TRBJ2-5, the V gene TRBV18; the D gene is possibly TRBD2 (6 bases). V lost 6 bases, J lost 5 bases, and 22 bases lay in between. Germline V gives CDR1 KGHSH, CDR2 LQKENI. This CDR3 contains 16 residues. CDR3 region: CASSSSFGEVGETQYF. The CDR3 nucleotides are TGTGCCAGCTCGTCGTCGTTTGGGGAGGTTGGGGAGACCCAGTACTTC.

This sequence joins TRBV6-5 and TRBJ2-7, with a tentative D call TRBD1 (6 bases). The germline gives CDR1 MNHEY, CDR2 SVGAGI. The CDR3 loop spans 13 amino acids. V gave up 8 bases and J gave up 2 bases, with 13 bases separating them. The CDR3 reads CASHAGTPYEQYF. In DNA form, the CDR3 reads TGTGCCAGCCATGCAGGGACACCCTACGAGCAGTACTTC.

The chain recombines TRBV18 with TRBJ1-6; the D is unclear. The CDR3 has 16 amino acids. V was trimmed by 3 bases and J by 0 bases, leaving 9 bases between them. The V gene's germline CDR1 is KGHSH and CDR2 LQKENI. CDR3: CASSPFESSYNSPLHF. The CDR3 bases are TGTGCCAGCTCACCCTTCGAGAGCTCCTATAATTCACCCCTCCACTTT.

This clone was seen only a few times. This chain links TRBV4-2 with TRBJ1-5; D not certain. The V end lost 0 bases, the J end lost 4 bases, and 10 bases lay between the germline ends. CDR1 is LGHNA and CDR2 is YNFKEQ in the germline V gene. This CDR3 spans 15 amino acids. CDR3 amino acids: CASSQDWSNNQPQHF. The CDR3 DNA is TGTGCCAGCAGCCAAGATTGGTCTAATAATCAGCCCCAGCATTTT.

The chain is built from TRBV2 and TRBJ1-3, with 11 bases identical to TRBD1. V shed 6 bases, J shed 0 bases, and the junction held 1 base outside the gene matches. Germline CDR1 and CDR2: SNHLY and FYNNEI. The CDR3 covers 15 residues. CDR3 loop: CASSGTGGSGNTIYF. CDR3 nucleotides: TGTGCCAGCAGCGGGACAGGGGGCTCTGGAAACACCATATATTTT.

This clone appeared once. The chain uses TRBV6-5 and TRBJ2-5; the match to TRBD2 covers 12 bases. The V gene end was trimmed by 5 bases and the J gene end by 2 bases; junction bases not matched to a gene: 0. The CDR3 consists of 14 residues. Germline V gene data show CDR1 as MNHEY and CDR2 as SVGAGI. The CDR3 nucleotides read TGTGCCAGCAGTCTAGCGGGGGGGCAAGAGACCCAGTACTTC. Protein sequence: CASSLAGGQETQYF.

The V gene is TRBV30, the J gene TRBJ2-5; D is perhaps TRBD2 (5 bases). The germline V gene has CDR1 GTSNPN and CDR2 SVGIG (reference sequence). Between the trimmed V and J ends, which lost 0 bases and 7 bases, there was a span of 12 bases. There are 13 residues in the CDR3. CDR3 DNA: TGTGCCTGGAGTGTAGCGGAGGATGGGACCCAGTACTTC. This gives the protein CAWSVAEDGTQYF.

The chain has TRBV29-1 and TRBJ2-3; TRBD2 might be the D (5 bases). Germline CDR1 and CDR2: SQVTM and ANQGSEA. This CDR3 has 12 residues. Trimming took off 8 bases at V and 1 base at J, with 10 bases between the two ends. The CDR3 region is CSSRRGTDTQYF. The CDR3 coding sequence is TGCAGCTCGCGGCGGGGCACAGATACGCAGTATTTT.

The genes are TRBV19 and TRBJ1-5; maybe TRBD1 (5 bases). Germline CDR1 and CDR2: LNHDA and SQIVND (reference sequence). V was trimmed by 3 bases and J by 6 bases, leaving 15 bases between them. The CDR3 spans 15 residues. CDR3 coding DNA: TGTGCCAGTAGTATGGTCCCAGGGTTGGGTCAGCCCCAGCATTTT. It yields the protein CASSMVPGLGQPQHF.

The chain recombines TRBV4-3 with TRBJ2-1, with a weak D call TRBD1 (6 bases). Germline V gives CDR1 LGHNA, CDR2 YSLEER. CDR3 size: 12 residues. V was pared by 4 bases and J by 8 bases, with 9 bases between. CDR3 bases: TGCGCCAGCAGCCCGGGGACACATGAGCAGTTCTTC. Its translation is CASSPGTHEQFF.

The V gene is TRBV4-1, the J gene TRBJ1-1, with TRBD1 as a possible D gene (6 bases). This CDR3 comprises 13 residues. V dropped 0 bases and J dropped 9 bases, with 11 bases sitting between them. Germline V gene data show CDR1 as MGHRA and CDR2 as YSYEKL. DNA for the CDR3: TGCGCCAGCAGCCAAGATAGGGGGACGCAAGCTTTCTTT. Protein sequence: CASSQDRGTQAFF.

Points on this clone: Other DNA sequences in this sample translate to the same CDR3. The V and J genes are TRBV9 and TRBJ2-2; D ambiguous. Trimming removed 0 bases from V and 2 bases from J, with 8 bases in between. Germline CDR1 SGDLS, CDR2 YYNGEE. CDR3 length equals 15 residues. Here the CDR3 DNA reads TGTGCCAGCAGCGTAGCCACTCAAAACACCGGGGAGCTGTTTTTT. This codes for CASSVATQNTGELFF.

This chain connects TRBV19 to TRBJ2-1; 9 positions agree with TRBD2. This CDR3 spans 17 amino acids. With V trimmed by 5 bases and J by 0 bases, 8 bases remained unmatched. CDR1 and CDR2 from the germline V gene are LNHDA and SQIVND (reference sequence). CDR3 bases: TGTGCCAGTAGTTCTCGCGGGGGGGAGAGCTCCTACAATGAGCAGTTCTTC. Translation gives CASSSRGGESSYNEQFF.

This clone was found once. This rearrangement joins TRBV14 to TRBJ1-2, with D unclear. With 3 bases removed from V and 4 bases from J, the gap between germline ends came to 9 bases. This CDR3 contains 13 residues. Per the germline V gene, CDR1 is SGHDN and CDR2 is FVKESK. CDR3 in amino acids: CASSHIYFYGYTF. DNA for the CDR3: TGTGCCAGCAGCCACATATACTTCTATGGCTACACCTTC.

This chain joins TRBV6-2 or TRBV6-3 and TRBJ2-5; D is perhaps TRBD2 (7 bases). V was cut by 2 bases and J by 4 bases, with 14 bases left in between. The CDR3 is 15 residues long. CDR1 is MNHEY and CDR2 is SVGEGT in the germline V gene. CDR3 nucleotide sequence: TGTGCCAGCAGTTACGCGGGAGAGGGGGGAGAGACCCAGTACTTC. This sequence encodes CASSYAGEGGETQYF.